The next 20 T cell receptor beta chains were all read from a single sample in a study of T-cell reconstitution after alpha-beta-depleted transplantation in children. Unique molecular identifiers tagged the TCRbeta library. TCRdb called the PCR reads again in MiXCR, with one record for every CDR3 protein. The sample lists approximately 980,000 distinct CDR3 sequences, 25% to 35% seen once, with about 28% in the top ten. The sample consisted of PBMCs, mostly from graft donor cells, taken 360 days after TCRalphabeta/CD19-depleted stem cell transplant. The receptors were gathered from a boy younger than two who had a stem cell transplant for SCID, so the T cells may come from the graft donor.

J is TRBJ2-1 and V is TRBV11-2; D is perhaps TRBD1 (6 bases). V dropped 5 bases and J dropped 8 bases, with 7 bases sitting between them. CDR3 length: 11 amino acids. CDR1 and CDR2 from the germline V gene are SGHAT and FQNNGV. The CDR3 coding sequence is TGTGCCAGCAGCAGGACAGATGAGCAGTTCTTC. Translation: CASSRTDEQFF.

At least ten counts were recorded for this clonotype. J is TRBJ2-1 and V is TRBV29-1; D possibly corresponds to TRBD1 (5 bases). The CDR3 spans 10 residues. Germline lookup yields CDR1 SQVTM and CDR2 ANQGSEA. The ends were cut back, 6 bases at V and 12 bases at J, with 12 bases in the middle. The CDR3 reads CSVDTGWQFF. DNA for the CDR3: TGCAGCGTGGACACCGGGTGGCAGTTCTTC.

This chain joins TRBV7-9 and TRBJ2-5; possibly TRBD1 for D (5 bases). Trimming cost V 3 bases and J 1 base, with 15 bases left between them. The CDR3 covers 16 residues. Germline CDR1 reads SEHNR; CDR2 reads FQNEAQ (reference sequence). The DNA for the CDR3 is TGTGCCAGCAGCTTCGTAGTGGACACCTCCCAAGAGACCCAGTACTTC. Protein product: CASSFVVDTSQETQYF.

This chain uses TRBV7-3 with TRBJ2-3, with 9 bases identical to TRBD1. The CDR3 spans 16 residues. Per the germline V gene, CDR1 is SGHTA and CDR2 is FQGTGA. The V and J ends lost 5 bases and 2 bases, in that order; junction bases with no gene match: 8. In nucleotides, the CDR3 is TGTGCCAGCAGCCCGGGGGACAGGGTCTCCACAGATACGCAGTATTTT. Amino acid sequence: CASSPGDRVSTDTQYF.

This clonotype occurred a few times. The gene calls are TRBV18 and TRBJ2-3, with 8 bases aligning to TRBD2. Per the germline V gene, CDR1 is KGHSH and CDR2 is LQKENI. Trimming cost V 0 bases and J 7 bases; bases outside gene matches: 9. This CDR3 contains 16 residues. This CDR3 is CASSPPKRGPRNTQYF. The CDR3 DNA is TGTGCCAGCTCACCACCTAAGCGGGGGCCGAGGAATACGCAGTATTTT.

The genes are TRBV11-1 and TRBJ2-2, with a weak D call TRBD2 (5 bases). V shed 5 bases and J shed 2 bases, with 12 bases lying between them. The germline V gene has CDR1 SGHAT and CDR2 FQDESV (reference sequence). This CDR3 has 15 residues. The CDR3 coding sequence is TGTGCCAGCAGCGCGGCCGGGGAAAACACCGGGGAGCTGTTTTTT. Its translation is CASSAAGENTGELFF.

There are a few counts of this clonotype. Written as DNA, the CDR3 is TGTGCCAGCAGCTTTCGCGGGACCTTCACAGATACGCAGTATTTT. As protein: CASSFRGTFTDTQYF. The V and J genes are TRBV7-2 and TRBJ2-3, with D maybe TRBD2 (6 bases). The V and J ends lost 3 bases and 2 bases respectively, with 12 bases between them. The CDR3 is 15 amino acids. CDR1 and CDR2 (germline): SGHTA, FQGNSA.

The chain is built from TRBV5-6 and TRBJ2-1; possibly TRBD1 or TRBD2 for D (5 bases each). Germline CDR1 SGHDT, CDR2 YYEEEE. The CDR3 contains 17 residues. The ends were cut back, 4 bases at V and 2 bases at J, with 19 bases in the middle. CDR3 amino acids: CASSGGVVRVPYNEQFF. The CDR3, as DNA: TGTGCCAGCAGCGGGGGTGTGGTCAGGGTACCCTACAATGAGCAGTTCTTC. Looking up the rest from reference TRBV5-6 and TRBJ2-1 gives the full variable domain: DAGVTQSPTHLIKTRGQQVTLRCSPKSGHDTVSWYQQALGQGPQFIFQYYEEEERQRGNFPDRFSGHQFPNYSSELNVNALLLGDSALYLCASSGGVVRVPYNEQFFGPGTRLTVL.

This chain joins TRBV7-9 and TRBJ1-5, with TRBD1 matching 9 bases. CDR1 is SEHNR, CDR2 FQNEAQ, per germline (reference sequence). V gave up 3 bases and J gave up 7 bases; unmatched junction bases: 7. This CDR3 spans 15 amino acids. CDR3 DNA: TGTGCCAGCAGCTTTGGGGGACAGGGAGGACAGCCCCAGCATTTT. It is translated as CASSFGGQGGQPQHF.

This clonotype was counted only a few times. The chain is built from TRBV5-1 and TRBJ2-7, with 7 bases fitting TRBD1. There are 14 residues in the CDR3. With V trimmed by 2 bases and J by 4 bases, 6 bases remained unmatched. The germline V gene encodes CDR1 SGHRS and CDR2 YFSETQ. CDR3 sequence (DNA): TGCGCCAGCAGCTTCGGGACAGCCAAATACGAGCAGTACTTC. This encodes CASSFGTAKYEQYF.

This clonotype has a count of ten or more. The V and J genes are TRBV29-1 and TRBJ1-2; D might be TRBD1 (5 bases). Germline values: CDR1 SQVTM, CDR2 ANQGSEA. The germline V and J ends were trimmed by 1 base and 6 bases, with 9 bases remaining between them. The CDR3 extends over 12 amino acids. The chain's CDR3 is CSVEVPGNGYTF. DNA of the CDR3: TGCAGCGTTGAAGTTCCAGGGAATGGCTACACCTTC.

This clonotype was detected a few times. This chain links TRBV6-2 or TRBV6-3 with TRBJ1-1; D is unresolved. From germline, CDR1 is MNHEY and CDR2 SVGEGT. The CDR3 contains 12 residues. V lost 5 bases to trimming and J lost 8 bases, with 12 bases between them. The CDR3 sequence: CASSTTVGEAFF. As DNA, the CDR3 is TGTGCCAGCAGTACCACAGTGGGGGAAGCTTTCTTT.

The chain recombines TRBV6-2 or TRBV6-3 with TRBJ1-5; D gene ambiguous. Germline V lookup: CDR1 MNHEY, CDR2 SVGEGT. This CDR3 comprises 13 residues. V lost 6 bases, J lost 0 bases, and 6 bases lay in between. Here the CDR3 DNA reads TGTGCCAGCAGGACGGATAGCAATCAGCCCCAGCATTTT. Its protein product is CASRTDSNQPQHF.

The V call is TRBV10-3, the J call TRBJ2-3; D is undetermined. The CDR3 is 17 amino acids. V lost 0 bases and J lost 3, with 16 bases in between. Germline CDR1 reads ENHRY; CDR2 reads SYGVKD. The CDR3 loop is CAISESSRAQETDTQYF. The CDR3 nucleotides are TGTGCCATCAGTGAGTCGAGTAGGGCCCAAGAGACAGATACGCAGTATTTT.

This chain links TRBV5-1 with TRBJ2-1; D might be TRBD1 (7 bases). The CDR3 is 18 residues long. Germline loops: CDR1 SGHRS, CDR2 YFSETQ. V lost 7 bases, J lost 6 bases, and 29 bases lay in between. The DNA for the CDR3 is TGCGCCAGCGGCAGCAATCCGTCCGGGACAGCGACTAGCAATGAGCAGTTCTTC. It yields the protein CASGSNPSGTATSNEQFF.

The chain uses TRBV2 and TRBJ2-1, with TRBD2 matching over 9 bases. V lost 2 bases and J lost 4; bases outside the gene matches: 3. There are 15 residues in the CDR3. Germline assignment: CDR1 SNHLY and CDR2 FYNNEI. The CDR3 sequence is CASSEQRGAYNEQFF. The CDR3 DNA reads as TGTGCCAGCAGTGAACAGCGGGGGGCATACAATGAGCAGTTCTTC.

The chain couples TRBV10-3 to TRBJ1-1, with D possibly TRBD1 on 6 matching bases. Germline CDR1 reads ENHRY; CDR2 reads SYGVKD. Trimming shortened V by 0 bases and J by 8 bases, and 13 bases separated the two germline ends. This CDR3 region has 14 residues. The CDR3 DNA reads TGTGCCATCAGTGAGTCGATCGCAGGGGCCGAAGCTTTCTTT. This encodes CAISESIAGAEAFF.

CDR3 residues: CASSHGLRQGAKGSYNEQFF. The DNA for the CDR3 is TGTGCCAGCAGCCATGGTTTGAGACAGGGGGCGAAGGGCTCCTACAATGAGCAGTTCTTC. V is TRBV11-2 and J is TRBJ2-1; TRBD1 aligns across 10 bases. From germline, CDR1 is SGHAT and CDR2 FQNNGV. Trimming took 5 bases from V and 0 from J; bases not matched to a gene: 16. This CDR3 is 20 amino acids long.

The J gene is TRBJ2-1, the V gene TRBV7-9; TRBD2 matches at 10 bases. CDR1 and CDR2 from the germline V gene are SEHNR and FQNEAQ (reference sequence). Trimming cost V 5 bases and J 6 bases; bases outside gene matches: 7. This CDR3 has 15 residues. Written as DNA, the CDR3 is TGTGCCAGCAGCCGACAGCGGGGGGGCCGCAATGAGCAGTTCTTC. Translation: CASSRQRGGRNEQFF.

This clonotype was observed a few times. This sequence joins TRBV9 and TRBJ1-5; D is perhaps TRBD1 (6 bases). The CDR3 contains 16 residues. Germline V CDR1 and CDR2: SGDLS, YYNGEE. Deletions cut 3 bases from V and 9 bases from J, with 22 bases between. For the CDR3, the DNA is TGTGCCAGCAGCGAGGGGGTCGGGGTCGGTGCGCGGCCCCAGCATTTT. It yields the protein CASSEGVGVGARPQHF.